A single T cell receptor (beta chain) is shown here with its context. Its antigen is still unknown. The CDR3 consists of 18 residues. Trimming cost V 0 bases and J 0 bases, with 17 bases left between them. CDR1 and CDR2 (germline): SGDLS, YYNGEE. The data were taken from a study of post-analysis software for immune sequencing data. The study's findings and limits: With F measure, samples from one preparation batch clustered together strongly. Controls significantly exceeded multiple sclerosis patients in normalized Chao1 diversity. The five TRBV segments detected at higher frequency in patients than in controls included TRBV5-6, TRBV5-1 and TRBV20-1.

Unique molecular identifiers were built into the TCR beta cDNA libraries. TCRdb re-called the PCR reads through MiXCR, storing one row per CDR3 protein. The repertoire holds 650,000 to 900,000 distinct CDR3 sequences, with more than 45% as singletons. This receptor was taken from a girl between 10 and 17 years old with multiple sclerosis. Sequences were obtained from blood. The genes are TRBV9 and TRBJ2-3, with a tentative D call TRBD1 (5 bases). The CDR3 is CASSVGLVGRESTDTQYF. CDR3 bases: TGTGCCAGCAGCGTAGGGTTGGTCGGCAGGGAAAGCACAGATACGCAGTATTTT.